A selection of T cell receptor beta chains follows, all from one sample in a study of blood T cell repertoires in COVID-19. The table came from immunoSEQ multiplex PCR; TCRdb's copy has only in-frame clones and leaves some out. The sample has about 140,000 clones, approximately 90% seen once. The sample was peripheral blood. These receptors were collected from a woman in her fifties or sixties with active COVID-19. Each CDR3 is given with its conserved first and last residue. A D gene is named only where the DNA matches it firmly. Where a row states a size, it is once, few, many or the class of an expanded clone; other rows omit it.

J,V,D,size,DNA,CDR3
TRBJ1-5,TRBV6-2/TRBV6-3,TRBD1,.,TGTGCCAGCAGTGGGGACAGGGGTTTATCGGGCAATCAGCCCCAGCATTTT,CASSGDRGLSGNQPQHF
TRBJ2-3,TRBV18,TRBD1,.,TGTGCCAGCTCACCACCGACAGGGCTTGCAGATACGCAGTATTTT,CASSPPTGLADTQYF
TRBJ1-1,TRBV29-1,TRBD1,.,TGCAGCGTTGAAGGGGACAGGGCCCCCTCTGAAGCTTTCTTT,CSVEGDRAPSEAFF
TRBJ2-6,TRBV5-1,.,.,TGCGCCAGCAGAGGGGGCTCTGGGGCCAACGTCCTGACTTTC,CASRGGSGANVLTF
TRBJ2-1,TRBV27,.,.,TGTGCCAGTTCCGCGGGGGCGGGAGCCCCAGTGGGCTACAATGAGCAGTTCTTC,CASSAGAGAPVGYNEQFF
TRBJ1-5,TRBV19,TRBD1,few,TGTGCCAGTAGATGGACAGGGCACGACAGCAATCAGCCCCAGCATTTT,CASRWTGHDSNQPQHF
TRBJ2-7,TRBV27,.,.,TGTGCCAGCAGTCCAAGCGGGTTCGGGGAGCAGTACTTC,CASSPSGFGEQYF
TRBJ1-2,TRBV7-6,.,.,TGTGCCAGCAGCTTAGGCGGTGGAGGCAAGAGACATGGCTACACCTTC,CASSLGGGGKRHGYTF
TRBJ2-7,TRBV15,.,once,TGTGCCACCTCTGCTCTGACAGAGCCCCCCTACGAGCAGTACTTC,CATSALTEPPYEQYF
TRBJ1-5,TRBV6-5,TRBD1,.,TGTGCCAGCAGCCGGGGACAGGGGCATCAGCCCCAGCATTTT,CASSRGQGHQPQHF
TRBJ1-1,TRBV28,.,.,TGTGCCAGCAGTCTAGGCTATCGCACTGAAGCTTTCTTT,CASSLGYRTEAFF
TRBJ1-2,TRBV28,.,.,TGTGCCAGCAGTCCCTACAGTAACTATGGCTACACCTTC,CASSPYSNYGYTF
TRBJ1-5,TRBV28,TRBD1,many,TGTGCCAGCTTGACGGGACAGGGGATTTATAGCAATCAGCCCCAGCATTTT,CASLTGQGIYSNQPQHF
TRBJ2-7,TRBV5-1,TRBD2,.,TGCGCCAGCAGCTTGAGCCCGGCCGGGACTAGCGGAAAGGGCGAGCAGTACTTC,CASSLSPAGTSGKGEQYF
TRBJ1-2,TRBV15,.,.,TGTGCCACCAGCCCTGGAACGCGAGGGCCCGGCTACACCTTC,CATSPGTRGPGYTF
TRBJ1-6,TRBV7-2,.,.,TGTGCCAGCAGGCCGCCGGGGAACTATAATTCACCCCTCCACTTT,CASRPPGNYNSPLHF
TRBJ2-7,TRBV23-1,.,.,TGCGCCAGCAGGACAGGCCGTTCCTACGAGCAGTACTTC,CASRTGRSYEQYF
TRBJ2-3,TRBV29-1,.,.,TGCAGCGTCGGGAGAATCGGGGCAGATACGCAGTATTTT,CSVGRIGADTQYF
TRBJ1-5,TRBV27,TRBD1,.,TGTGCCAGCAGTTTATCAGGAGGGGGACAGCGTTGGTGCAATCAGCCCCAGCATTTT,CASSLSGGGQRWCNQPQHF
TRBJ1-5,TRBV30,.,.,TGTGCCTGGAGTGTTATGACGGGGGGCAATCAGCCCCAGCATTTT,CAWSVMTGGNQPQHF
TRBJ2-7,TRBV4-1,.,.,TGCGCCAGCAGCCAGCTGCCTTGGGGGGAGGAGCAGTACTTC,CASSQLPWGEEQYF
TRBJ1-2,TRBV11-2,.,.,TGTGCCAGCAGCTTAGTTGGCAGGGCCTATGGCTACACCTTC,CASSLVGRAYGYTF
TRBJ2-1,TRBV27,.,.,TGTGCCAGCAGTTTTGAAGGGAGGTGGTACAATGAGCAGTTCTTC,CASSFEGRWYNEQFF
TRBJ2-7,TRBV11-2,TRBD1,few,TGTGCCAGCAGTCGCAACAGGGGTTCCTACGAGCAGTACTTC,CASSRNRGSYEQYF
TRBJ2-7,TRBV11-2,TRBD2,.,TGTGCCAGCAGCCCGATCAGGACTAGCGGGAGCTCCTACGAGCAGTACTTC,CASSPIRTSGSSYEQYF
TRBJ2-7,TRBV6-2/TRBV6-3,TRBD2,once,TGTGCCAGCAGTTTATGGGAGGGCCGCGAGCAGTACTTC,CASSLWEGREQYF
TRBJ2-7,TRBV27,.,.,TGTGCCAGCAGTTTGGGGAGGCAGTACTTC,CASSLGRQYF
TRBJ1-5,TRBV6-2/TRBV6-3,TRBD1,.,TGTGCCAGCAGTTACCCGGGACAGGGGATAAGGAATCAGCCCCAGCATTTT,CASSYPGQGIRNQPQHF
TRBJ2-1,TRBV9,TRBD1,.,TGTGCCAGCAGCGTCCAGGGGGTATCTCGGAATGAGCAGTTCTTC,CASSVQGVSRNEQFF
TRBJ2-3,TRBV23-1,.,.,TGCGCCAGCAGCCCTCGGGGAGGAAGCACAGATACGCAGTATTTT,CASSPRGGSTDTQYF
TRBJ2-7,TRBV10-3,TRBD1,.,TGTGCCATCAGTGGGACAGGGGTCCTCTCCTACGAGCAGTACTTC,CAISGTGVLSYEQYF
TRBJ2-4,TRBV3-1/TRBV3-2,.,.,TGTGCCAGCAGCCAAGTAATCTACAGGGCACATGAGGGAAACATTCAGTACTTC,CASSQVIYRAHEGNIQYF
TRBJ2-1,TRBV5-6,TRBD2,.,TGTGCCAGCAGCTTGGCAGGGACTAGCGGGTGGGATGAGCAGTTCTTC,CASSLAGTSGWDEQFF
TRBJ1-2,TRBV7-2,TRBD1,once,TGTGCCAGCAGCCAGGGGGTGCGGGGCTACACCTTC,CASSQGVRGYTF
TRBJ2-1,TRBV7-9,.,.,TGTGCCAGCAGAGGTAACAGGGAATTGAGCAATGAGCAGTTCTTC,CASRGNRELSNEQFF
TRBJ2-1,TRBV30,TRBD2,.,TGTGCCTCCAGGGTAGCGGGAGGCAATGAGCAGTTCTTC,CASRVAGGNEQFF
TRBJ1-2,TRBV29-1,.,.,TGCAGCGCTGAAGATCAGGGACTATTCTTCTATGGCTACACCTTC,CSAEDQGLFFYGYTF
TRBJ2-4,TRBV20-1,TRBD2,.,TGCAGTGCTAGTGTAGCGGGATGGTTAGACATTCAGTACTTC,CSASVAGWLDIQYF
TRBJ2-7,TRBV7-2,TRBD2,.,TGTGCCAGCAGGAGTACCCCCGCTAGCGGGACTCTTCGTTGGTACGAGCAGTACTTC,CASRSTPASGTLRWYEQYF
TRBJ2-3,TRBV11-1,.,once,TGTGCCAGCAGCAATCGACAGGAAGATACGCAGTATTTT,CASSNRQEDTQYF
TRBJ1-3,TRBV7-8,.,.,TGTGCCAGCAGCGAGAGACAGTACTCTGGAAACACCATATATTTT,CASSERQYSGNTIYF
TRBJ2-3,TRBV7-2,TRBD2,.,TGTGCCAGCAGCTTAGCGCGACTAGCGGGCACAGATACGCAGTATTTT,CASSLARLAGTDTQYF
TRBJ1-2,TRBV4-1,.,.,TGCGCCAGCAGCCACCTCGTTCTCGGGGTAAACTATGGCTACACCTTC,CASSHLVLGVNYGYTF
TRBJ2-3,TRBV13,TRBD2,.,TGTGCCAGCAGCCTAGGGGCGGGAGGGACGGATACGCAGTATTTT,CASSLGAGGTDTQYF
TRBJ2-3,TRBV11-2,TRBD2,.,TGTGCCAGCAGCTTAACTAGCGGAGCAGGGGTCACAGATACGCAGTATTTT,CASSLTSGAGVTDTQYF
TRBJ2-7,TRBV30,TRBD2,.,TGTGCCTGGAGTGCGGGACTAGCGGGGGGGTACGGGCAGTACTTC,CAWSAGLAGGYGQYF
TRBJ1-2,TRBV20-1,TRBD1,.,TGCAGTGAATTGACAGGGGATGGCTACACCTTC,CSELTGDGYTF
TRBJ2-3,TRBV28,.,.,TGTGCCAGCAGGATAGCAGCTACGCAGTATTTT,CASRIAATQYF
TRBJ2-2,TRBV28,.,.,TGTGCCACCCCGGACAGTAACACCGGGGAGCTGTTTTTT,CATPDSNTGELFF
TRBJ1-1,TRBV7-8,.,.,TGTGCCAGCAGCTTAGCGGGACTCCTGAACACTGAAGCTTTCTTT,CASSLAGLLNTEAFF